Included here is one TCR beta chain sequence, with context. TCRdb itself ran the 5' RACE reads through MiXCR, one entry per CDR3 protein. Altogether 45,000 or so distinct CDR3 sequences are present, 10% to 15% being singletons, with the ten largest covering 40% to 50%. The data belong to a study of spatial heterogeneity in lung cancer. The time point here: sample taken at primary tumor resection. In each case, whole RNA from tumor, nontumor lung or frozen PBMC was sequenced unsorted. V was cut by 7 bases and J by 8 bases, with 23 bases left in between. CDR3 length: 15 amino acids. This sample comprised PBMCs, obtained at surgery. The receptor comes from a female donor with early-stage non-small cell lung cancer. This chain uses TRBV12-3 or TRBV12-4 with TRBJ1-2, with D unresolved. Here the CDR3 reads CASTDSPRPERGYTF. The CDR3 coding sequence is TGTGCCAGCACTGACTCACCCCGGCCAGAGAGGGGCTACACCTTC.